What follows are 2 T cell receptor beta chains derived from one specimen sequenced in a study of post-analysis software for immune sequencing data. Prepared libraries of TCR beta cDNA carried unique molecular identifiers. TCRdb redid the calling of the PCR reads with MiXCR, one entry per CDR3 protein. The sample has around 150,000 distinct CDR3 sequences, 35% to 40% seen once; the top ten hold 28%. Sequences were derived from blood, sampled after autologous hematopoietic stem cell transplantation. All receptors come from a girl between 10 and 17 years old with multiple sclerosis.

The gene calls are TRBV20-1 and TRBJ2-7; tentative D call: TRBD2 (6 bases). V was cut by 2 bases and J by 4 bases, with 21 bases left in between. The CDR3 has 16 residues. Looked up from germline, CDR1 is DFQATT and CDR2 is SNEGSKA (reference sequence). This CDR3 reads CSARQRGSPFSYEQYF. In DNA, the CDR3 is TGCAGTGCTAGACAACGGGGGAGTCCTTTTAGTTACGAGCAGTACTTC.

V and J are TRBV20-1 and TRBJ2-4; D possibly corresponds to TRBD2 (5 bases). The J call may be in error: the DNA end matches TRBJ2-7 better. This CDR3 comprises 15 residues. The V gene's germline CDR1 is DFQATT and CDR2 SNEGSKA (reference sequence). The CDR3: CSAQQSNRGIYEQYF. CDR3 nucleotide sequence: TGCAGTGCTCAACAGAGTAACCGAGGGATTTACGAGCAGTACTTC.